Below are 29 T cell receptor beta chains sequenced from a single sample in a study of OX40 agonist ivuxolimab in advanced cancers. The method behind the library was the immunoSEQ multiplex PCR assay. Imported from immuneACCESS, the table was reduced by TCRdb to in-frame sequences with V and J called. These copies leave out some clones; in studies compared against another copy, an unresolved V gene accounts for under half, and the cause of the remainder is not known. This sample gives around 100,000 clones in total; 85% to 95% of them show up just once. Clones ranked in the top ten supply approximately 0.58% of the sample. This sample comprised CD4+ or CD8+ T cells sorted from blood, obtained in a trial of the OX40 agonist ivuxolimab. These receptors were obtained from an adult with an advanced solid tumor such as melanoma, head and neck, liver or kidney cancer.

CDR3 sequence: CASSLTGGNTEAFF. The CDR3 DNA follows: TGTGCCAGCAGTTTAACAGGGGGGAACACTGAAGCTTTCTTT. The genes are TRBV28 and TRBJ1-1; TRBD1 agrees at 8 bases. V was pared by 2 bases and J by 1 base, with 0 bases of the junction left unmatched. This CDR3 comprises 14 residues. Germline assignment: CDR1 MDHEN and CDR2 SYDVKM.

The table lists this clone with a count of one. The gene calls are TRBV6-5 and TRBJ1-6, with 7 bases aligning to TRBD1. The CDR3 is 16 amino acids. The J segment lost 6 bases and the V segment lost 2 bases, leaving 7 bases of the junction unmatched. Germline loops: CDR1 MNHEY, CDR2 SVGAGI. CDR3 in amino acids: CASSYDMTGINSPLHF. The CDR3, as DNA: TGTGCCAGCAGTTACGATATGACAGGGATTAATTCACCCCTCCACTTT.

The J gene is TRBJ2-7, the V gene TRBV28; TRBD1 aligns across 8 bases. The ends lost 3 bases at V and 4 bases at J; junction bases unmatched: 8. CDR3 size: 15 residues. CDR1 and CDR2 from the germline V gene are MDHEN and SYDVKM. The CDR3 DNA reads TGTGCCAGCAGTTTTTGGTCAGGGGGCGAGTACGAGCAGTACTTC. It translates to CASSFWSGGEYEQYF.

The chain couples TRBV19 to TRBJ2-7, with D unclear. Looked up from germline, CDR1 is LNHDA and CDR2 is SQIVND (reference sequence). This CDR3 region has 12 residues. Trimming removed 5 bases at V and 3 bases at J, with 8 bases between. CDR3 DNA sequence: TGTGCCAGTAGTTCCAGAAGCTACGAGCAGTACTTC. Amino acid sequence: CASSSRSYEQYF.

The chain is built from TRBV27 and TRBJ2-1; a possible D gene is TRBD1 (6 bases). The CDR3 is made up of 18 amino acids. CDR1 is MNHEY, CDR2 SMNVEV, per germline (reference sequence). V was cut by 4 bases and J by 5 bases, with 24 bases left in between. The CDR3 DNA reads as TGTGCCAGCAGTTCAGGGGCCTTAGCTGGTATTTCGAACAATGAGCAGTTCTTC. Protein sequence: CASSSGALAGISNNEQFF.

The chain joins TRBV6-5 to TRBJ1-5; 7 nucleotides line up with TRBD1. The junction had 3 bases not matched to a gene; V was cut back by 6 bases and J by 4 bases. Germline V gene data show CDR1 as MNHEY and CDR2 as SVGAGI. The CDR3 runs 13 residues. The CDR3 loop is CASRSTGNQPQHF. CDR3 DNA: TGTGCCAGCAGATCGACAGGGAATCAGCCCCAGCATTTT.

V is TRBV5-1 and J is TRBJ1-1; possibly TRBD1 for D (5 bases). This CDR3 has 17 residues. V was shortened by 0 bases and J by 3 bases, with 18 bases between the two germline ends. Germline assignment: CDR1 SGHRS and CDR2 YFSETQ. CDR3 sequence reads: CASSLDLQGGSYTEAFF. Here the CDR3 DNA reads TGCGCCAGCAGCTTGGATCTGCAGGGAGGATCGTACACTGAAGCTTTCTTT.

The V gene is TRBV19, the J gene TRBJ2-7; tentatively, D is TRBD2 (6 bases). The length of the CDR3 is 15 residues. Germline values: CDR1 LNHDA, CDR2 SQIVND (reference sequence). The ends were cut back, 8 bases at V and 2 bases at J, with 19 bases in the middle. The chain's CDR3 is CASSVEGRLPYEQYF. The CDR3 nucleotides read TGTGCCAGTTCCGTGGAGGGGAGACTCCCCTACGAGCAGTACTTC.

V gene TRBV2 combines with J gene TRBJ2-3; a weak D match, TRBD1 (5 bases). The CDR3 spans 13 residues. Trimming removed 1 base from V and 14 bases from J, with 16 bases in between. Looked up from germline, CDR1 is SNHLY and CDR2 is FYNNEI. CDR3 loop: CASSEVEDSQGYF. The CDR3 DNA reads TGTGCCAGCAGTGAAGTTGAAGACAGCCAGGGGTATTTT. Supplemented by reference TRBV2 and TRBJ2-3, the full variable domain reads EPEVTQTPSHQVTQMGQEVILRCVPISNHLYFYWYRQILGQKVEFLVSFYNNEISEKSEIFDDQFSVERPDGSNFTLKIRSTKLEDSAMYFCASSEVEDSQGYFGPGTRLTVL.

The chain is built from TRBV7-9 and TRBJ1-1; no definite D call. V shed 7 bases and J shed 5 bases, with 11 bases lying between them. The CDR3 consists of 12 residues. Germline-derived CDR1 and CDR2 are SEHNR and FQNEAQ (reference sequence). CDR3 DNA sequence: TGTGCCAGCAAGAAGATGGGGACTGAAGCTTTCTTT. Amino acid sequence: CASKKMGTEAFF. Using reference TRBV7-9 and TRBJ1-1 for the parts outside the CDR3, the full variable domain is DTGVSQNPRHKITKRGQNVTFRCDPISEHNRLYWYRQTLGQGPEFLTYFQNEAQLEKSRLLSDRFSAERPKGSFSTLEIQRTEQGDSAMYLCASKKMGTEAFFGQGTRLTVV.

The chain couples TRBV6-5 to TRBJ2-5, with TRBD1 matching over 8 bases. V shed 8 bases, J shed 5 bases, and the junction held 10 bases outside the gene matches. Germline loops: CDR1 MNHEY, CDR2 SVGAGI. CDR3 length equals 14 residues. The DNA for the CDR3 is TGTGCCAGCGGCGGGACAGGCAGCGTTGAGACCCAGTACTTC. Translated, it gives CASGGTGSVETQYF.

This clone appeared once. This sequence joins TRBV19 and TRBJ2-5; no clear D. The V gene lost 8 bases and the J gene lost 5 bases, with 15 bases spanning the gap. The length of the CDR3 is 13 residues. Germline assignment: CDR1 LNHDA and CDR2 SQIVND (reference sequence). CDR3 sequence reads: CASGQAVGETQYF. The CDR3 region has the DNA TGTGCCAGTGGGCAGGCCGTAGGGGAGACCCAGTACTTC.

This chain joins TRBV4-1 and TRBJ2-5; TRBD1 matches at 7 bases. V was pared by 3 bases and J by 2 bases, with 6 bases of the junction left unmatched. Germline values: CDR1 MGHRA, CDR2 YSYEKL. CDR3 length: 15 amino acids. Here the CDR3 reads CASSHAGTVQETQYF. The CDR3 nucleotides read TGCGCCAGCAGCCATGCCGGGACAGTACAAGAGACCCAGTACTTC.

CDR3 in DNA: TGTGCCAGCAGCTTGGGGGGGGCAAGCACTGAAGCTTTCTTT. Encoded protein: CASSLGGASTEAFF. The chain is built from TRBV7-2 and TRBJ1-1; D perhaps matches TRBD1 (6 bases). Trimming stripped 3 bases from V and 4 bases from J, with 12 bases between. The CDR3 has 14 residues. Germline V gives CDR1 SGHTA, CDR2 FQGNSA.

The chain uses TRBV30 and TRBJ2-7, with D tentatively TRBD1 (6 bases). V shed 4 bases and J shed 6 bases, with 13 bases lying between them. Germline-derived CDR1 and CDR2 are GTSNPN and SVGIG (reference sequence). The CDR3 covers 12 residues. The CDR3 sequence is CAWTTGFREQYF. CDR3 DNA: TGTGCCTGGACTACAGGGTTTCGCGAGCAGTACTTC.

The V gene is TRBV6-6, the J gene TRBJ2-1; D possibly corresponds to TRBD2 (5 bases). The CDR3 has 14 amino acids. The germline V and J ends were trimmed by 0 bases and 6 bases, with 9 bases remaining between them. Germline CDR1 is MNHNY and CDR2 is SVGAGI (reference sequence). The chain's CDR3 is CASSYSNGINEQFF. Here the CDR3 DNA reads TGTGCCAGCAGTTACTCGAACGGGATCAATGAGCAGTTCTTC.

CDR3 coding DNA: TGTGCCAGCAGTTGGGGGGCGGGACGCCAGTACTTC. Its translation: CASSWGAGRQYF. The rearrangement joins TRBV28 to TRBJ2-5; D may correspond to TRBD1 or TRBD2 (6 bases each). V gave up 4 bases and J gave up 10 bases, with 13 bases separating them. From germline, CDR1 is MDHEN and CDR2 SYDVKM. This CDR3 contains 12 residues.

The chain employs TRBV28 and TRBJ1-1, with 8 bases lining up with TRBD1. Trimming at V came to 6 bases and at J to 5 bases, leaving 8 bases not matched to a gene. Per the germline V gene, CDR1 is MDHEN and CDR2 is SYDVKM. CDR3 length: 14 residues. The DNA for the CDR3 is TGTGCCAGCAGCATGACAGGGGCGAGGACTGAAGCTTTCTTT. Encoded protein: CASSMTGARTEAFF.

V gene TRBV7-2 combines with J gene TRBJ2-1, with D tentatively TRBD1 (5 bases). Germline lookup yields CDR1 SGHTA and CDR2 FQGNSA. The CDR3 totals 15 residues. With 2 bases removed from V and 4 bases from J, the gap between germline ends came to 12 bases. CDR3 coding DNA: TGTGCCAGCAGCTTATTCTTACAGGCTTACAATGAGCAGTTCTTC. It encodes CASSLFLQAYNEQFF.

This clone has a single count. The chain couples TRBV2 to TRBJ2-1; 13 nucleotides match TRBD2. The CDR3 contains 15 residues. Germline V CDR1 and CDR2: SNHLY, FYNNEI. Trimming removed 6 bases from V and 7 bases from J; junction bases left unmatched: 6. CDR3 residues: CASSGLAGVGNEQFF. CDR3 DNA: TGTGCCAGCAGCGGACTAGCGGGAGTGGGAAATGAGCAGTTCTTC.

Note on this clone: At one boundary the junction diverges from the germline segment, which might be a read error. The rearrangement uses TRBV5-1 and TRBJ1-2; no reliable D call. The CDR3 totals 13 residues. CDR1 and CDR2 from the germline V gene are SGHRS and YFSETQ. DNA for the CDR3: TGCGCCAGCAGCTTGGAGACCGACTATGGCCACACCTTC. Protein product: CASSLETDYGHTF.

The genes are TRBV6-7 and TRBJ2-1, with D unresolved. TRBV6-7 is placed among ORFs of uncertain function. This CDR3 is built from 11 residues. Between the trimmed V and J ends, which lost 8 bases and 5 bases, there was a span of 7 bases. The CDR3 spells CASGMNNEQFF. The CDR3 DNA sequence: TGTGCCAGCGGAATGAACAATGAGCAGTTCTTC.

The V call is TRBV9, the J call TRBJ1-1, with TRBD1 matching 7 bases. The ends lost 3 bases at V and 0 bases at J; junction bases unmatched: 8. Germline CDR1 and CDR2: SGDLS and YYNGEE. The CDR3 is 16 residues long. The CDR3 loop reads CASSDSEQGLNTEAFF. In DNA form, the CDR3 reads TGTGCCAGCAGCGACTCTGAACAGGGGCTGAACACTGAAGCTTTCTTT.

The chain is built from TRBV28 and TRBJ2-7; 8 nucleotides agree with TRBD1. CDR3 length equals 15 residues. The germline V gene encodes CDR1 MDHEN and CDR2 SYDVKM. Trimming removed 1 base from V and 0 bases from J; junction bases left unmatched: 2. The CDR3 reads CASSLSDRDSYEQYF. Here the CDR3 DNA reads TGTGCCAGCAGTTTATCGGACAGGGACTCCTACGAGCAGTACTTC.

V gene TRBV20-1 combines with J gene TRBJ2-5; D uncertain. V lost 3 bases and J 5 bases, leaving 4 bases between the germline ends. The CDR3 covers 10 residues. The V gene's germline CDR1 is DFQATT and CDR2 SNEGSKA (reference sequence). The CDR3 reads CSASGETQYF. DNA of the CDR3: TGCAGTGCTAGCGGGGAGACCCAGTACTTC.

V usage is TRBV19 and J usage is TRBJ1-5; 9 bases are a match to TRBD1. V lost 7 bases, J lost 7 bases, and 8 bases stayed unmatched. CDR3 length equals 14 residues. The germline gives CDR1 LNHDA, CDR2 SQIVND (reference sequence). The CDR3 DNA follows: TGTGCCAGTACTACCACAGGGGGCGGGCAGCCCCAGCATTTT. Its protein product is CASTTTGGGQPQHF.

V and J are TRBV9 and TRBJ2-5, with D perhaps matching TRBD2 (6 bases). The CDR3 sequence is 15 residues long. The V gene lost 4 bases and the J gene lost 2 bases, with 15 bases spanning the gap. The germline V gene has CDR1 SGDLS and CDR2 YYNGEE. The CDR3 protein is CASSRPKEGQETQYF. The CDR3 DNA reads TGTGCCAGCAGCAGACCGAAGGAGGGTCAAGAGACCCAGTACTTC.

V and J are TRBV7-2 and TRBJ2-3, with a tentative D call TRBD2 (7 bases). The CDR3 contains 15 residues. Germline loops: CDR1 SGHTA, CDR2 FQGNSA. With 1 base removed from V and 6 bases from J, the gap between germline ends came to 14 bases. The CDR3 here is CASSLVGRGGDTQYF. The CDR3 nucleotides are TGTGCCAGCAGCTTAGTGGGCAGGGGAGGGGATACGCAGTATTTT.

J is TRBJ2-2 and V is TRBV18; possible D gene TRBD2, 6 bases. The germline V gene encodes CDR1 KGHSH and CDR2 LQKENI. V shed 4 bases and J shed 2 bases, with 14 bases lying between them. The CDR3 runs 16 residues. The CDR3 region has the DNA TGTGCCAGCTCACGCAGAGGGAGGCCTAACACCGGGGAGCTGTTTTTT. It encodes CASSRRGRPNTGELFF.